This T cell receptor (beta chain) was captured by sequencing in a study of T cell responses to AZD1222 COVID-19 vaccine listed by TCRdb under 2021. With respect to the entire study: TCR sequencing was performed for 230 to 250 trial participants, of whom some 200 were given two doses of AZD1222 and around 25 were given two doses of MenACWY control vaccine. Enrollment into the trials was organized by age into subgroups of 18-55, 56-69 and 70-plus years, and those subgroups contained roughly 140, 27 and 60 TCR-sequenced participants, respectively. The paper's findings and limits, for the study overall: Because no samples from the day 14 peak response were available, repertoires could be characterized only after the peak T cell response. Vaccine-associated CD4 TCRs spanned the whole spike protein, with dominant responses in regions 160-218 and 743-854. Nearly half of unique spike-specific TCRs reportedly recognized epitopes outside regions mutated in the B.1.351 and B.1.1.7 variants. Only a handful of AZD1222 recipients were SARS-CoV-2 seropositive at baseline, limiting conclusions about previously exposed vaccinees. Participants were mostly white British and included more females than males, and it was suggested by the authors that clonal diversity may have been underestimated. A significant rise in spike-specific TCR breadth and depth was observed after two AZD1222 doses relative to day 0 and relative to MenACWY recipients. In the small 56-69-year group, the increase in depth fell short of significance, most likely because of low power.

The CDR3 regions of human TCRbeta chains were subjected to immunosequencing. The study's processing was this. TCRs in the repertoires were matched against a reference library of SARS-CoV-2-specific TCRs that had been generated with the MIRA antigen-specificity platform. Breadth was defined as the fraction of unique TCRs that were SARS-CoV-2-associated. Depth was defined as the fraction of total T cells that were SARS-CoV-2-associated. Using the MIRA data, every spike-specific TCR was mapped to the spike region that the TCR reacted to and assigned to either a CD4 or a CD8 class. Log10-transformed breadth and depth values were compared by one-way ANOVA with Sidak's multiple comparisons tests. In its TCRdb copy, this immuneACCESS table keeps in-frame sequences only and misses some clones. Where compared with another copy, unresolved V genes explain less than half of these, and the others have no known cause. V, J and clone size derive from that table, while D and trimming were established from the DNA sequence. The sample includes about 140,000 clones, with 90% to 95% observed a single time. Together, the top ten hold 0.7% to 1% of the sample.

Unmatched junction bases come to 2, with V trimmed by 4 bases and J by 4 bases. The CDR3 goes from the cysteine to the phenylalanine over 13 residues. Only the CDR3 portion is preserved as DNA: 39 bases, with reading frame beginning at the first base. On this clone: The antigen this receptor binds is unknown. Per-base quality was not reported, and no clone a single base away is much larger than it.

This specimen's time point label, interpreted: baseline before first vaccination. The sample's treatment or condition label, in plain terms: meningococcal conjugate vaccine given as trial control. The vaccinee samples were drawn from two UK trials, COV001 and COV002, one of which was a single-blind randomized controlled phase 2/3 trial testing AZD1222 (ChAdOx1 nCoV-19) in healthy adults. Trial participant PBMC samples were collected at day 0 and day 28 after the second dose for TCRbeta chain sequencing. The sample here was peripheral blood, taken on day 0 of MenACWY control vaccination. This TCR came from an adult in good health. The chain uses TRBV12-3 or TRBV12-4 and TRBJ1-1, and TRBD1 aligns with 8 junction nucleotides. The bases read TGTGCCAGCAGTTCAACAGGGGGCACTGAAGCTTTCTTT. Its product reads: CASSSTGGTEAFF.